These T cell receptor beta chains were read from a single sample in a study of Ad26.COV2.S vaccination and SARS-CoV-2 variants. Generated by immunoSEQ multiplex PCR, the TCRdb table keeps only in-frame clones and is missing some. This sample has roughly 240,000 clones, with roughly 88% found just once. Sequenced here: peripheral blood, sampled in a trial of Ad26.COV2.S vaccine versus placebo. The receptors were sampled from a person aged 18-65 years who received the Ad26.COV2.S COVID-19 vaccine or a placebo. Both conserved end residues are part of each CDR3. The order of the fields is V gene, J gene, D gene, clone size, CDR3 protein, CDR3 DNA. The D gene is left open where the match is weak. Size values are once, few and many counts, or a class for expanded clones, and some rows have none.

TRBV4-3	TRBJ1-1	NA	once	CASSQDLGRGEAFF	TGCGCCAGCAGCCAAGATCTGGGACGGGGGGAAGCTTTCTTT
TRBV2	TRBJ2-5	NA	NA	CASSPDRGTQYF	TGTGCCAGCAGCCCAGATAGGGGGACCCAGTACTTC
TRBV7-9	TRBJ1-4	NA	few	CASSLAGREKEKLFF	TGTGCCAGCAGCTTAGCAGGCAGGGAAAAAGAAAAACTGTTTTTT
TRBV19	TRBJ2-1	NA	NA	CASKMGPSVDNEQFF	TGTGCCAGTAAGATGGGCCCCTCGGTCGACAATGAGCAGTTCTTC
TRBV6-2/TRBV6-3	TRBJ2-5	NA	NA	CASSYAKGPRETQYF	TGTGCCAGCAGTTACGCCAAGGGGCCCCGAGAGACCCAGTACTTC
TRBV19	TRBJ2-7	TRBD1	NA	CASSIHGLSDRDHEQYF	TGTGCCAGTAGTATACATGGACTCTCGGACAGGGACCACGAGCAGTACTTC
TRBV7-2	TRBJ1-1	NA	NA	CASSTPGRQTEAFF	TGTGCCAGCAGCACTCCAGGGAGACAAACTGAAGCTTTCTTT
TRBV6-5	TRBJ1-1	NA	NA	CASSPRQGMNTEAFF	TGTGCCAGCAGCCCACGGCAGGGGATGAACACTGAAGCTTTCTTT
TRBV28	TRBJ1-2	NA	NA	CASRSSGQNYGYTF	TGTGCCAGCAGGAGCTCAGGACAGAACTATGGCTACACCTTC
TRBV4-2	TRBJ2-2	NA	NA	CASSQVQANTGELFF	TGTGCCAGCAGCCAAGTGCAGGCGAACACCGGGGAGCTGTTTTTT
TRBV7-2	TRBJ1-1	TRBD1	NA	CASRPTGGSPEAFF	TGTGCCAGCAGGCCCACAGGGGGCTCTCCTGAAGCTTTCTTT
TRBV19	TRBJ1-1	TRBD1	NA	CASSTLGQGQNTEAFF	TGTGCCAGTAGTACCCTGGGACAGGGGCAGAACACTGAAGCTTTCTTT
TRBV29-1	TRBJ2-3	TRBD2	NA	CSVETSGSTDTQYF	TGCAGCGTTGAGACTAGCGGTAGCACAGATACGCAGTATTTT
TRBV7-2	TRBJ2-7	TRBD2	NA	CASSLMVSGSSYEQYF	TGTGCCAGCAGCTTAATGGTTAGCGGGAGCTCCTACGAGCAGTACTTC
TRBV24-1	TRBJ2-2	TRBD1	NA	CATSDQGATGELFF	TGTGCCACCAGTGACCAGGGGGCGACCGGGGAGCTGTTTTTT
TRBV6-6	TRBJ2-7	NA	NA	CASSYQGFGSMQYF	TGTGCCAGCAGTTACCAGGGATTTGGATCGATGCAGTACTTC
TRBV18	TRBJ1-4	TRBD1	NA	CASSGQGGKEKLFF	TGTGCCAGCTCGGGACAGGGAGGAAAGGAAAAACTGTTTTTT
TRBV30	TRBJ1-1	NA	once	CAWNRETAFF	TGTGCCTGGAACAGGGAAACAGCTTTCTTT
TRBV13	TRBJ1-1	NA	NA	CASSLGLREGENTEAFF	TGTGCCAGCAGCTTAGGCCTGAGGGAGGGGGAGAACACTGAAGCTTTCTTT
TRBV3-1/TRBV3-2	TRBJ2-7	NA	NA	CASRATGSGSYEQYF	TGTGCCAGCCGGGCGACAGGTTCGGGCTCCTACGAGCAGTACTTC
TRBV24-1	TRBJ2-7	NA	once	CATSAWGYEQYF	TGTGCCACCAGTGCCTGGGGTTACGAGCAGTACTTC
TRBV5-1	TRBJ1-6	NA	once	CASSLVGSSPLHF	TGCGCCAGCAGCTTGGTCGGGTCCTCACCCCTCCACTTT
TRBV4-3	TRBJ2-1	NA	NA	CASSPPGTELYNEQFF	TGCGCCAGCAGCCCCCCCGGGACGGAGTTATACAATGAGCAGTTCTTC
TRBV5-4	TRBJ2-5	NA	NA	CASSPKDTKFRTQYF	TGTGCCAGCAGCCCTAAAGATACCAAATTCAGGACCCAGTACTTC
TRBV7-9	TRBJ1-2	TRBD1	NA	CASSLGTGNYGYTF	TGTGCCAGCAGCTTAGGGACAGGAAACTATGGCTACACCTTC
TRBV29-1	TRBJ1-1	NA	NA	CSVEVKRGYEAFF	TGCAGCGTTGAAGTGAAGAGGGGTTATGAAGCTTTCTTT
TRBV28	TRBJ1-6	NA	NA	CASSFLAASPLHF	TGTGCCAGCAGTTTTCTGGCGGCTTCACCCCTCCACTTT
TRBV3-1/TRBV3-2	TRBJ2-5	TRBD2	NA	CASSQGSGVRFDQETQYF	TGTGCCAGCAGCCAAGGGAGCGGGGTCAGGTTTGACCAAGAGACCCAGTACTTC
TRBV5-1	TRBJ1-2	TRBD1	NA	CASSRSDRVYGYTF	TGCGCCAGCAGCCGATCCGACAGGGTCTATGGCTACACCTTC
TRBV24-1	TRBJ2-1	NA	NA	CATSGWGAPYNEQFF	TGTGCCACCAGTGGGTGGGGGGCCCCCTACAATGAGCAGTTCTTC
TRBV14	TRBJ2-1	NA	NA	CASRPDGYNEQFF	TGTGCCAGCAGACCGGACGGGTACAATGAGCAGTTCTTC
TRBV3-1/TRBV3-2	TRBJ1-2	NA	NA	CASSQDWGRALWNYGYTF	TGTGCCAGCAGCCAAGATTGGGGCAGGGCTCTTTGGAACTATGGCTACACCTTC
TRBV6-5	TRBJ2-7	NA	NA	CASSQGHQRYEQYF	TGTGCCAGCAGTCAGGGACACCAAAGGTACGAGCAGTACTTC
TRBV7-9	TRBJ2-5	NA	NA	CASSPRQEQETQYF	TGTGCCAGCAGTCCACGACAGGAGCAAGAGACCCAGTACTTC
TRBV28	TRBJ2-1	NA	NA	CASSLRPNVEQFF	TGTGCCAGCAGTTTGAGGCCGAATGTTGAGCAGTTCTTC
TRBV27	TRBJ2-5	NA	NA	CASSFPQDPGGQWGEETQYF	TGTGCCAGCAGTTTTCCTCAAGATCCCGGCGGGCAGTGGGGGGAGGAGACCCAGTACTTC
TRBV18	TRBJ1-5	NA	NA	CASSPLVSNQPQHF	TGTGCCAGCTCACCGCTGGTCAGCAATCAGCCCCAGCATTTT